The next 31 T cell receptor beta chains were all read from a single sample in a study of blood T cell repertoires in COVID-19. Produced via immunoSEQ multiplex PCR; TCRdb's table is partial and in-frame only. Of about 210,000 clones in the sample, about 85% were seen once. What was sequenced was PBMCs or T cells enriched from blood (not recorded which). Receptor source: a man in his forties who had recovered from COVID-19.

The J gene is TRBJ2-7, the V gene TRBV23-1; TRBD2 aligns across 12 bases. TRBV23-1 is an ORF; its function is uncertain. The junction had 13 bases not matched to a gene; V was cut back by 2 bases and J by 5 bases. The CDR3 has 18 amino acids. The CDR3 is CASSQPGLAGFIGDEQYF. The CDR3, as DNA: TGCGCCAGCAGTCAACCGGGACTAGCGGGTTTCATCGGGGACGAGCAGTACTTC.

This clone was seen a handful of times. The CDR3 DNA reads as TGTGCCAGCAGTGAGGCGGGAGGCTCCTACAATGAGCAGTTCTTC. It translates to CASSEAGGSYNEQFF. The chain uses TRBV6-4 and TRBJ2-1; 8 bases match TRBD2. The V gene's germline CDR1 is MRHNA and CDR2 SNTAGT. The CDR3 consists of 15 residues. Losses at the gene ends were 3 bases for V and 0 bases for J; bases not matched to a gene: 1.

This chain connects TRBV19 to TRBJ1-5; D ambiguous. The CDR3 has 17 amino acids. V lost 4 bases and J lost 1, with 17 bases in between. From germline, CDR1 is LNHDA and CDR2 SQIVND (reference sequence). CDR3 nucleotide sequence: TGTGCCAGTAGTACAACCGTCTACCTTATGAGCAATCAGCCCCAGCATTTT. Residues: CASSTTVYLMSNQPQHF.

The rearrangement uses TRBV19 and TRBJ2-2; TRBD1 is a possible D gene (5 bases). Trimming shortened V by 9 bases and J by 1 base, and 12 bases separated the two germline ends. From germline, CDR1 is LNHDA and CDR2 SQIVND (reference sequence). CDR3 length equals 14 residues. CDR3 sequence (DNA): TGTGCCAGCCAAGACAGACAGAACACCGGGGAGCTGTTTTTT. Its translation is CASQDRQNTGELFF.

The CDR3 coding sequence is TGTGCCAGCAGCTATGGCTGGGGGCCGGGCACTGAAGCTTTCTTT. Protein product: CASSYGWGPGTEAFF. V usage is TRBV5-6 and J usage is TRBJ1-1; maybe TRBD1 (6 bases). The V end lost 3 bases, the J end lost 4 bases, and 16 bases lay between the germline ends. This CDR3 is 15 amino acids long. Germline V gene data show CDR1 as SGHDT and CDR2 as YYEEEE.

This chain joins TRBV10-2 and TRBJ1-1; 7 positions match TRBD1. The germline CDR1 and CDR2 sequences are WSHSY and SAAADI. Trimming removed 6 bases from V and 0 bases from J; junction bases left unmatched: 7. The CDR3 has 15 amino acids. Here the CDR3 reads CASRAGQSMNTEAFF. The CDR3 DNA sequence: TGCGCCAGCAGGGCGGGACAGTCCATGAACACTGAAGCTTTCTTT.

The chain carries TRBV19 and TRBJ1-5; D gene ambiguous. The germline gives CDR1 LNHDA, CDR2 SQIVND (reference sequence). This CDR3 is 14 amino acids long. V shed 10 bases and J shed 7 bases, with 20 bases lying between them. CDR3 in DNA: TGTGCCACCTCCGAGCAGGCCTCTGGGCAGCCCCAGCATTTT. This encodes CATSEQASGQPQHF.

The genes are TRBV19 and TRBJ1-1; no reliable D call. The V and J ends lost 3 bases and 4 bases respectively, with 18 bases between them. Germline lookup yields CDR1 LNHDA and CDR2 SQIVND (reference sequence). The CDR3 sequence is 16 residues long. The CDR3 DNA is TGTGCCAGTAGTATCGTCCTTTACGCTGAGGGCACTGAAGCTTTCTTT. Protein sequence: CASSIVLYAEGTEAFF. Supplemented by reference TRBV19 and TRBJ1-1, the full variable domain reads DGGITQSPKYLFRKEGQNVTLSCEQNLNHDAMYWYRQDPGQGLRLIYYSQIVNDFQKGDIAEGYSVSREKKESFPLTVTSAQKNPTAFYLCASSIVLYAEGTEAFFGQGTRLTVV.

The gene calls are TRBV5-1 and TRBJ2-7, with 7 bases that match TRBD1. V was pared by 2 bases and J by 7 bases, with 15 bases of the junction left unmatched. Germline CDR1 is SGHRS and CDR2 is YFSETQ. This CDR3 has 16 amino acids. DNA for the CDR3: TGCGCCAGCAGCTTCAAACAGGGGACGTCCTCTGGGGAGCAGTACTTC. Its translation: CASSFKQGTSSGEQYF. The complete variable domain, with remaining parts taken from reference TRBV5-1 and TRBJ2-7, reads KAGVTQTPRYLIKTRGQQVTLSCSPISGHRSVSWYQQTPGQGLQFLFEYFSETQRNKGNFPGRFSGRQFSNSRSEMNVSTLELGDSALYLCASSFKQGTSSGEQYFGPGTRLTVT.

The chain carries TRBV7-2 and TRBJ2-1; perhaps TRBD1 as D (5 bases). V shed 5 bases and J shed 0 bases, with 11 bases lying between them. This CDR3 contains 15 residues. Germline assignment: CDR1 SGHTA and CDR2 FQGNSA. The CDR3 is CASSAGLSSYNEQFF. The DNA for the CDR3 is TGTGCCAGCAGCGCAGGGTTAAGCTCCTACAATGAGCAGTTCTTC.

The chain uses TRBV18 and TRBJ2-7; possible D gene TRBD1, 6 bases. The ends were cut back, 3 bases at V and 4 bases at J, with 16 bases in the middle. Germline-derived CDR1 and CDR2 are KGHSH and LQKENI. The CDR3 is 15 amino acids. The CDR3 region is CASSPKFQGSYEQYF. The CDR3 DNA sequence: TGTGCCAGCTCACCGAAATTCCAGGGGAGTTACGAGCAGTACTTC.

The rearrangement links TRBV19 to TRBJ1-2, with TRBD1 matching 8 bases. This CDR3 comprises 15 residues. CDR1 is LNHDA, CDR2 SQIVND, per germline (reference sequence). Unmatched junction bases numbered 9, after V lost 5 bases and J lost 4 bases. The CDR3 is CASSLTSTGGYGYTF. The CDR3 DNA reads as TGTGCCAGTAGTCTAACCTCTACAGGGGGCTATGGCTACACCTTC.

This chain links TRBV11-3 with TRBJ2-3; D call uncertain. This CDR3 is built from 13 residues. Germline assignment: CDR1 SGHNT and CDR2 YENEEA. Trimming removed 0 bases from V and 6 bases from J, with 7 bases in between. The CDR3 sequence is CASSLDSEDTQYF. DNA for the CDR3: TGTGCCAGCAGCTTAGATTCCGAGGATACGCAGTATTTT.

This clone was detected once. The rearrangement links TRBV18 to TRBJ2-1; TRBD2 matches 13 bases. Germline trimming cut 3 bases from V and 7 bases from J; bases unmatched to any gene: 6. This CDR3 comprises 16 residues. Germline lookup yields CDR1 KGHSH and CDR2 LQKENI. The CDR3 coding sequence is TGTGCCAGCTCACCTTTTAGGACTAGCGGGAGTAATGAGCAGTTCTTC. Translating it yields CASSPFRTSGSNEQFF.

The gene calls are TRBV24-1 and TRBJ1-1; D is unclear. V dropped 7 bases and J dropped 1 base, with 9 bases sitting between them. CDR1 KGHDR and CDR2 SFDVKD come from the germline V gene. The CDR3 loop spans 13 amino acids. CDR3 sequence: CATRAEENTEAFF. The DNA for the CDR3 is TGTGCCACCAGGGCGGAGGAGAACACTGAAGCTTTCTTT.

CDR3 bases: TGTGCCAGCAGTGATTACCGGGGGAGTTGGACTGAAGCTTTCTTT. It encodes CASSDYRGSWTEAFF. The V and J genes are TRBV2 and TRBJ1-1; a weak D match, TRBD1 (5 bases). Germline CDR1 reads SNHLY; CDR2 reads FYNNEI. V lost 3 bases, J lost 5 bases, and 16 bases lay in between. The CDR3 is 15 amino acids.

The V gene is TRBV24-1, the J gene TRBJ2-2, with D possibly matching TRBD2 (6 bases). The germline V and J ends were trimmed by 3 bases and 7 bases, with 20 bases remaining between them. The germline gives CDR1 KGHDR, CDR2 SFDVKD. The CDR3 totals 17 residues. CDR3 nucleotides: TGTGCCACCAGTGATCAAATACACGGGAGTTTGGACGGGGAGCTGTTTTTT. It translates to CATSDQIHGSLDGELFF.

CDR3 in DNA: TGTGCCAGCAGGCCCGGGACAGCATACAATGAGCAGTTCTTC. Its translation is CASRPGTAYNEQFF. The rearrangement joins TRBV7-2 to TRBJ2-1; 7 bases are a match to TRBD1. In germline, CDR1 is SGHTA, CDR2 FQGNSA. Trimming took 6 bases from V and 4 from J; bases not matched to a gene: 6. The CDR3 has 14 residues.

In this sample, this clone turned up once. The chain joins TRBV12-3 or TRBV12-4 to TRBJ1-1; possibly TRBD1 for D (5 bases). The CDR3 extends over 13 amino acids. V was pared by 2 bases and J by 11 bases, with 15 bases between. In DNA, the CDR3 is TGTGCCAGCAGTTTACTTGACAGCGGGAGGGCTTTCTTT. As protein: CASSLLDSGRAFF.

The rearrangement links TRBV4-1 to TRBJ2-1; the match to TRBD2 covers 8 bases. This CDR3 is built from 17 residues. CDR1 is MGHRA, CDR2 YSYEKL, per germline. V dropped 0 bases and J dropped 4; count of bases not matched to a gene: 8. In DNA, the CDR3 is TGCGCCAGCAGCCAAGACACAGCTAGCGGGCGATACAATGAGCAGTTCTTC. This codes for CASSQDTASGRYNEQFF.

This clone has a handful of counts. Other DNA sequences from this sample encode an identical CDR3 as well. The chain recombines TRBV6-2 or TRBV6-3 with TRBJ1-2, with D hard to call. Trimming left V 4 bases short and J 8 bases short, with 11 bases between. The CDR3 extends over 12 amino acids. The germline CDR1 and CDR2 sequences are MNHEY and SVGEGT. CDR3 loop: CASSLGGRGYTF. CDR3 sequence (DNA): TGTGCCAGCAGTTTAGGAGGGAGAGGCTACACCTTC.

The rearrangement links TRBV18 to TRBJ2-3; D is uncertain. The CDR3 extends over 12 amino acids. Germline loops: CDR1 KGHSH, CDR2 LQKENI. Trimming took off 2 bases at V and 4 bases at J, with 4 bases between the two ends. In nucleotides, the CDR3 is TGTGCCAGCTCACCATCCTCAGATACGCAGTATTTT. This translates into CASSPSSDTQYF.

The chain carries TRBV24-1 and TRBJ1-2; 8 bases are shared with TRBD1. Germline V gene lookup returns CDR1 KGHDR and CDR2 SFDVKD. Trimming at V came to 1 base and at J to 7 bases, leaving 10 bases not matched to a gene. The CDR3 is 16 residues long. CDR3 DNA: TGTGCCACCAGTGATTTCGGACAGGGTAGTTTGGGTGGCTACACCTTC. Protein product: CATSDFGQGSLGGYTF.

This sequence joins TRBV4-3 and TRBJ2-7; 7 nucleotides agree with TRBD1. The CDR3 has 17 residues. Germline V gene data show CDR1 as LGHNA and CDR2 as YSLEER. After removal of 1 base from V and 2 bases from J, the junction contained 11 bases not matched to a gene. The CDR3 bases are TGCGCCAGCAGCCAAGCGCCACGTGGACAGGAAGCCTACGAGCAGTACTTC. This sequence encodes CASSQAPRGQEAYEQYF.

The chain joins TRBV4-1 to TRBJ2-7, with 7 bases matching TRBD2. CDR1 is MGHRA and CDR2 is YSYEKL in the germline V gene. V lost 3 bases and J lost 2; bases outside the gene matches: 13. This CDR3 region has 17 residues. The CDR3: CASSHSPPASGTYEQYF. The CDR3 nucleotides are TGCGCCAGCAGCCACTCCCCCCCCGCTAGCGGAACCTACGAGCAGTACTTC.

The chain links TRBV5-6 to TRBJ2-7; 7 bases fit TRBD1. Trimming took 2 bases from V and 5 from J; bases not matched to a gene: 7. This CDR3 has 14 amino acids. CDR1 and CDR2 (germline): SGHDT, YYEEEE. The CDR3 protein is CASSLRQGNDEQYF. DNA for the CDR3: TGTGCCAGCAGCTTACGACAGGGAAATGACGAGCAGTACTTC.

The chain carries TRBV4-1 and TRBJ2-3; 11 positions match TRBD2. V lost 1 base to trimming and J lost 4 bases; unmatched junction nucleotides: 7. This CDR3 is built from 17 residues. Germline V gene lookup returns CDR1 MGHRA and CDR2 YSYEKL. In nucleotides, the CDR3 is TGCGCCAGCAGCCAAGGAGGGACTAGCGGCCTATCAGATACGCAGTATTTT. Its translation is CASSQGGTSGLSDTQYF.

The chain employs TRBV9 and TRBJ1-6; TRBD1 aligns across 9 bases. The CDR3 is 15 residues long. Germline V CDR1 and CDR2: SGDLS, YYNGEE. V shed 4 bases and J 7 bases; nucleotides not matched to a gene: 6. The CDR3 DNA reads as TGTGCCAGCAGCACCGGACAGGGGTTAAATTCACCCCTCCACTTT. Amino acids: CASSTGQGLNSPLHF.

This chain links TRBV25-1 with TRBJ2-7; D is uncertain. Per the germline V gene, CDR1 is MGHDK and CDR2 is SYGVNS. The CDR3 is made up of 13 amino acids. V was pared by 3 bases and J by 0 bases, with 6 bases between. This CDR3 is CASSDTRSYEQYF. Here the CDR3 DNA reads TGTGCCAGCAGTGACACGCGCTCCTACGAGCAGTACTTC.

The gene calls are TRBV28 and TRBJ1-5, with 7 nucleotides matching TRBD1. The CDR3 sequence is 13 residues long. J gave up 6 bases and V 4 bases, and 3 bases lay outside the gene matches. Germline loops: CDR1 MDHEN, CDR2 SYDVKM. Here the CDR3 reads CASSWDSVQPQHF. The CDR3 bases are TGTGCCAGCAGTTGGGACAGTGTTCAGCCCCAGCATTTT.

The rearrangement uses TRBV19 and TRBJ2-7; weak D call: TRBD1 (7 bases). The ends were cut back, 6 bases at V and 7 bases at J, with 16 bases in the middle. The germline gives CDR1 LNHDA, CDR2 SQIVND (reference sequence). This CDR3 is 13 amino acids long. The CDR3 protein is CASSPEGAGEQYF. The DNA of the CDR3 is TGTGCCAGTAGCCCCGAGGGGGCGGGGGAGCAGTACTTC.